This T cell receptor (beta chain) was observed in a study of cytomegalovirus exposure and HLA in healthy donors. CDR3 length: 15 amino acids. Germline V CDR1 and CDR2: SGHAT, FQNNGV. Trimming took 5 bases from V and 0 from J, leaving 13 bases between them. PCR primers comprised 60 Vbeta and 13 Jbeta primers. Some clones are missing from TCRdb's copy, which holds only in-frame ones; the method was immunoSEQ multiplex PCR. The data contain 100,000 to 150,000 clones, roughly 68% of them singletons. Healthy bone marrow donors made up the donors. Specimen: PBMCs. The chain couples TRBV11-2 to TRBJ2-5; possibly TRBD2 for D (6 bases). The TCR comes from a woman aged 45-59 years in good health and CMV-seropositive. The CDR3, as DNA: TGTGCCAGCAGCCCTCTCCGCGGGAACCAAGAGACCCAGTACTTC. This sequence encodes CASSPLRGNQETQYF.